Shown below are 3 T cell receptor beta chains from a single sample sequenced in a study of T cell clones after liver transplantation. Produced via immunoSEQ multiplex PCR; TCRdb's table is partial and in-frame only. The repertoire holds more than 20,000 clones, 80% to 95% seen once, with more than 20% in the top ten. The input for sequencing was CD8+ T cells from blood, taken less than 28 months after liver transplant. The receptors here all came from a human patient who received a liver transplant. The graft donor may have given rise to some T cells.

The CDR3 nucleotides are TGTGCCAGCACCGTAGGACTAGCGGACTACGAGCAGTACTTC. Amino acids: CASTVGLADYEQYF. The chain carries TRBV7-2 and TRBJ2-7, with 10 bases matching TRBD2. The ends lost 7 bases at V and 3 bases at J; junction bases unmatched: 6. The germline V gene has CDR1 SGHTA and CDR2 FQGNSA. The CDR3 has 14 amino acids.

V is TRBV11-2 and J is TRBJ2-7; TRBD1 agrees at 7 bases. CDR1 SGHAT and CDR2 FQNNGV come from the germline V gene. The CDR3 runs to 14 residues. V was pared by 3 bases and J by 5 bases, with 7 bases of the junction left unmatched. CDR3 amino acids: CASSFWGQPHEQYF. CDR3 nucleotide sequence: TGTGCCAGCAGCTTTTGGGGACAGCCCCACGAGCAGTACTTC.

This rearrangement joins TRBV28 to TRBJ2-7, with 9 bases fitting TRBD2. Trimming at V came to 3 bases and at J to 2 bases, leaving 5 bases not matched to a gene. This CDR3 contains 15 residues. Per germline, CDR1 MDHEN and CDR2 SYDVKM. For the CDR3, the DNA is TGTGCCAGCAGTTTCGGGCTAGCGGGGACCTACGAGCAGTACTTC. It translates to CASSFGLAGTYEQYF.